These 9 T cell receptor beta chains were all obtained from the same sample, sequenced in a study of T cell repertoires in cytomegalovirus infection. TCRdb re-called the reads through MiXCR, storing one row per CDR3 protein. Of some 320,000 distinct CDR3 sequences in the sample, over 7.5% are singletons; the top ten hold 4.3%. Specimen: PBMCs. The receptors originated from a human donor in good health (CMV status not recorded). Some clones in this sample may be carry-over from other donors' samples.

This clonotype has more than one count but fewer than ten. CDR3 nucleotide sequence: TGTGCCAGCAGTTTTGGGGTTGAGAGCGGAGATACGCAGTATTTT. This translates into CASSFGVESGDTQYF. The chain recombines TRBV6-5 with TRBJ2-3; tentative D call: TRBD2 (5 bases). Trimming took off 4 bases at V and 5 bases at J, with 16 bases between the two ends. This CDR3 contains 15 residues. Germline CDR1 MNHEY, CDR2 SVGAGI.

The sample holds many counts of this clonotype. The chain is built from TRBV7-8 and TRBJ1-3, with TRBD1 identical over 8 bases. With 4 bases clipped from V and 0 bases from J, the junction kept 5 bases outside the gene matches. The CDR3 consists of 16 residues. Germline V CDR1 and CDR2: SGHVS, FQNEAQ. CDR3 loop: CASSSQGAHSGNTIYF. The CDR3, as DNA: TGTGCCAGCAGCTCCCAGGGGGCCCACTCTGGAAACACCATATATTTT.

The chain employs TRBV5-6 and TRBJ1-1, with TRBD1 matching over 7 bases. Germline CDR1 is SGHDT and CDR2 is YYEEEE. The CDR3 extends over 12 amino acids. V was pared by 4 bases and J by 11 bases, with 8 bases of the junction left unmatched. CDR3 residues: CASSIGTESAFF. The CDR3 DNA sequence: TGTGCCAGCAGCATTGGGACAGAGAGCGCTTTCTTT.

The sample holds many counts of this clonotype. This chain joins TRBV12-3 or TRBV12-4 and TRBJ2-1, with D possibly called TRBD1 or TRBD2 (5 bases each). V dropped 5 bases and J dropped 2 bases, with 16 bases sitting between them. The CDR3 is 16 amino acids. CDR3 in amino acids: CASSPSGTRTYNEQFF. The CDR3 nucleotides read TGTGCCAGCAGTCCCTCCGGGACGCGTACCTACAATGAGCAGTTCTTC.

This chain uses TRBV23-1 with TRBJ2-2; 10 positions agree with TRBD1. TRBV23-1 is recorded as an ORF, its role being uncertain. V was clipped by 6 bases and J by 6 bases; unmatched bases: 4. CDR3 length: 14 amino acids. CDR3: CASSDRGRPGELFF. The CDR3 DNA follows: TGCGCCAGCAGCGACAGGGGGCGCCCCGGGGAGCTGTTTTTT.

In this sample, this clonotype turned up many times. The chain links TRBV7-2 to TRBJ1-1; 7 bases match TRBD1. Germline lookup yields CDR1 SGHTA and CDR2 FQGNSA. The CDR3 is 16 residues long. V shed 5 bases and J 0 bases; nucleotides not matched to a gene: 9. The CDR3 spells CASSLTGAGMNTEAFF. Written as DNA, the CDR3 is TGTGCCAGCAGCCTAACAGGGGCCGGTATGAACACTGAAGCTTTCTTT.

This clonotype has at least ten counts. Here the CDR3 reads CASSGGTGSYNEQFF. The CDR3 DNA reads TGTGCCAGCAGTGGGGGGACTGGCTCCTACAATGAGCAGTTCTTC. The chain couples TRBV6-2 or TRBV6-3 to TRBJ2-1; weak D call: TRBD2 (6 bases). Trimming took 5 bases from V and 0 from J, leaving 11 bases between them. Germline V CDR1 and CDR2: MNHEY, SVGEGT. The CDR3 has 15 amino acids.

The gene calls are TRBV28 and TRBJ1-1, with 7 bases matching TRBD1. The V gene end was trimmed by 4 bases and the J gene end by 4 bases; junction bases not matched to a gene: 9. Germline lookup yields CDR1 MDHEN and CDR2 SYDVKM. The CDR3 spans 15 residues. CDR3 bases: TGTGCCAGCAGTTCGTACAGGGGAGGGAGCACTGAAGCTTTCTTT. This gives the protein CASSSYRGGSTEAFF.

This clonotype was observed many times. CDR3 sequence: CASSQEPGQGTDTQYF. CDR3 sequence (DNA): TGCGCCAGCAGCCAAGAACCCGGACAGGGAACCGATACGCAGTATTTT. The chain uses TRBV4-1 and TRBJ2-3, with TRBD1 matching 8 bases. The CDR3 extends over 16 amino acids. V gave up 0 bases and J gave up 6 bases; unmatched junction bases: 8. The germline CDR1 and CDR2 sequences are MGHRA and YSYEKL.